This T cell receptor beta chain was recovered during a study of blood T cells in healthy people across ages. V was clipped by 3 bases and J by 4 bases; unmatched bases: 11. This CDR3 is 18 amino acids long. Per germline, CDR1 SGDLS and CDR2 YYNGEE. PCR was performed a second time for roughly 7 to 12 cycles using a sample-barcoded 5' primer and a J-beta primer mix. Each CDR3 protein is one row after TCRdb ran MiXCR on the 5' RACE reads. The data hold more than 600,000 distinct CDR3 sequences, with 20% to 25% observed a single time. Findings and limits, study-wide: Age showed a roughly linear inverse relationship with TCR beta diversity per million T cells.

Notes on this clonotype: Its antigen is unidentified.

These data are also associated with another study on T cells of mothers and their children. That work contributes: cDNA was synthesized from all extracted RNA at about 1.4 ug per reaction.

J is TRBJ2-1 and V is TRBV9; 12 bases agree with TRBD2. This clonotype originated in a boy between 5 and 17 years old in good health. The sequencing sample was made of blood. CDR3: CASSADIDLAGGYNEQFF. CDR3 sequence (DNA): TGTGCCAGCAGCGCCGACATCGATCTAGCGGGAGGGTACAATGAGCAGTTCTTC.